Included here is one T cell receptor (beta chain) sequence, with context. The V and J ends lost 4 bases and 4 bases respectively, with 17 bases between them. The length of the CDR3 is 16 residues. CDR1 is SGHVS, CDR2 FQNEAQ, per germline. The repertoire was sequenced with immunoSEQ multiplex PCR; TCRdb's copy has only in-frame clones and lacks some. The sample has some 68,000 clones, 90% to 95% seen once. The chain combines TRBV7-8 with TRBJ1-5, with D perhaps TRBD1 (5 bases). The TCR was taken from a man aged 35 to 55 with rheumatoid arthritis. Sequenced material: PBMCs. The CDR3 reads CASSWGGDLRNQPQHF. CDR3 DNA: TGTGCCAGCAGCTGGGGCGGCGATTTAAGGAATCAGCCCCAGCATTTT.